The 7 T cell receptor beta chains below were found in one sample sequenced in a study of T-cell reconstitution after alpha-beta-depleted transplantation in children. Unique molecular identifiers were incorporated into the prepared TCRbeta library. MiXCR, applied by TCRdb to the PCR reads, yields one record per CDR3 protein. The data hold more than 100,000 distinct CDR3 sequences, with about 21% observed a single time. The input for sequencing was PBMCs, mostly from graft donor cells, taken 180 days after TCRalphabeta/CD19-depleted stem cell transplant. The receptor set was obtained from a male patient aged 2-15 years who had a stem cell transplant for chronic granulomatous disease, so the T cells may come from the graft donor.

The chain combines TRBV12-3 or TRBV12-4 with TRBJ2-7, with D perhaps assigned TRBD1 or TRBD2 (5 bases each). This CDR3 has 14 residues. V was pared by 7 bases and J by 5 bases, with 18 bases between. The chain's CDR3 is CASTFGTVGDEQYF. In nucleotides, the CDR3 is TGTGCCAGCACTTTCGGGACGGTGGGTGACGAGCAGTACTTC.

The chain combines TRBV10-3 with TRBJ2-3; D is uncertain. V lost 6 bases and J lost 9, with 19 bases in between. The CDR3 length is 14 residues. Germline-derived CDR1 and CDR2 are ENHRY and SYGVKD. The CDR3 sequence is CAIRVRRTNGTQYF. For the CDR3, the DNA is TGTGCCATCAGGGTGAGGCGAACGAATGGCACGCAGTATTTT.

This clonotype was picked up a small number of times. The chain combines TRBV20-1 with TRBJ2-7, with 8 bases aligning to TRBD2. CDR1 and CDR2 from the germline V gene are DFQATT and SNEGSKA (reference sequence). Losses at the gene ends were 7 bases for V and 0 bases for J; bases not matched to a gene: 5. The length of the CDR3 is 13 residues. The DNA of the CDR3 is TGCAGTGGTCGTAGCGGGAACTCCTACGAGCAGTACTTC. This translates into CSGRSGNSYEQYF.

This clonotype came up a few times. V usage is TRBV12-3 or TRBV12-4 and J usage is TRBJ2-7; the match to TRBD2 covers 7 bases. The CDR3 runs to 17 residues. Trimming cost V 5 bases and J 3 bases; bases outside gene matches: 16. The CDR3 DNA reads TGTGCCAGCAGTCCTAACCCGGGACTACCCCTTAACTACGAGCAGTACTTC. Translation: CASSPNPGLPLNYEQYF.

The rearrangement links TRBV20-1 to TRBJ1-4; a weak D match, TRBD1 (6 bases). V was pared by 3 bases and J by 8 bases, with 13 bases between. The germline V gene has CDR1 DFQATT and CDR2 SNEGSKA (reference sequence). The CDR3 has 13 amino acids. The CDR3 reads CSASTGAWEKLFF. The CDR3 DNA reads TGCAGTGCTAGTACGGGGGCGTGGGAAAAACTGTTTTTT.

The chain couples TRBV5-1 to TRBJ2-1; D is possibly TRBD2 (5 bases). V was pared by 9 bases and J by 8 bases, with 24 bases between. Germline V gene sequence: CDR1 SGHRS, CDR2 YFSETQ. The CDR3 spans 15 residues. CDR3 nucleotide sequence: TGCGCCACCAAGGACGGGTCGGGATTGGGCGATGAGCAGTTCTTC. It is translated as CATKDGSGLGDEQFF.

V gene TRBV5-1 combines with J gene TRBJ2-1, with 7 bases matching TRBD1. This CDR3 is built from 16 residues. CDR1 and CDR2 (germline): SGHRS, YFSETQ. V lost 4 bases and J lost 6; bases outside the gene matches: 13. Here the CDR3 DNA reads TGCGCCAGCAGCCCGGTAACAGGGGTCCTTGGCAATGAGCAGTTCTTC. As protein: CASSPVTGVLGNEQFF. The entire variable domain, with the rest obtained from reference TRBV5-1 and TRBJ2-1, is as follows: KAGVTQTPRYLIKTRGQQVTLSCSPISGHRSVSWYQQTPGQGLQFLFEYFSETQRNKGNFPGRFSGRQFSNSRSEMNVSTLELGDSALYLCASSPVTGVLGNEQFFGPGTRLTVL.